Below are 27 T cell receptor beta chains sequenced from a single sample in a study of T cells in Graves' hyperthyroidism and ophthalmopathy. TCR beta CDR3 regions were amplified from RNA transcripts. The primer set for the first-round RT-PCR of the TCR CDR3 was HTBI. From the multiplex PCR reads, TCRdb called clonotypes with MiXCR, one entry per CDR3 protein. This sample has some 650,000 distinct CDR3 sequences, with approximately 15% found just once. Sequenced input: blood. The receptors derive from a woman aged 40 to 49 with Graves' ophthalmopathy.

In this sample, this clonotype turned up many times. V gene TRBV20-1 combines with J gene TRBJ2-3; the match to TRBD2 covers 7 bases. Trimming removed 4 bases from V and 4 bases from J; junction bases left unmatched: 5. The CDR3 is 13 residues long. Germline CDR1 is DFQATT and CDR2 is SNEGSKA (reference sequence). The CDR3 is CSATGLSPDTQYF. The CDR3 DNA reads TGCAGTGCTACGGGACTATCCCCAGATACGCAGTATTTT.

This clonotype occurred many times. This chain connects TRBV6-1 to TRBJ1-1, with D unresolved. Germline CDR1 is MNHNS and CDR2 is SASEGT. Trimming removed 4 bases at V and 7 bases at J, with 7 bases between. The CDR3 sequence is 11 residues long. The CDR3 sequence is CASSALSEAFF. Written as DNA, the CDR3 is TGTGCCAGCAGTGCACTAAGTGAAGCTTTCTTT.

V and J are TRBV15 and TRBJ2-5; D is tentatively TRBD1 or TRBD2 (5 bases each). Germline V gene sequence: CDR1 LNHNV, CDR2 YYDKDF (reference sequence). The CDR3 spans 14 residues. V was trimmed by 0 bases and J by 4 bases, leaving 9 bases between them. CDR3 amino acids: CATSREAGRETQYF. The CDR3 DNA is TGTGCCACCAGCAGAGAGGCAGGGAGAGAGACCCAGTACTTC.

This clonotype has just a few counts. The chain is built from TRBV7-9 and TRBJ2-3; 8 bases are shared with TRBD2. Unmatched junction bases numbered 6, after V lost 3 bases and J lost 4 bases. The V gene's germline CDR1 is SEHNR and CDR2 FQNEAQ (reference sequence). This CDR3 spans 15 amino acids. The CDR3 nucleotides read TGTGCCAGCAGCTTGCTAAGCGGGGGATCAGATACGCAGTATTTT. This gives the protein CASSLLSGGSDTQYF.

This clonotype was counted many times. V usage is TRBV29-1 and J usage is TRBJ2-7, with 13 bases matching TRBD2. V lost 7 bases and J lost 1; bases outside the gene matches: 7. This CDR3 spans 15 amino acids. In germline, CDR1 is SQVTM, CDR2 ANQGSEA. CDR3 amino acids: CSAPTSGRGSYEQYF. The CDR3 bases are TGCAGCGCTCCCACTAGCGGGAGGGGGTCCTACGAGCAGTACTTC.

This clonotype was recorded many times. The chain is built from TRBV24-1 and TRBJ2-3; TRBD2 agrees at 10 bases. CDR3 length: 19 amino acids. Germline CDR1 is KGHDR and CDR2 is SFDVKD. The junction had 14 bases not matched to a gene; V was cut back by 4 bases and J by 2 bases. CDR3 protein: CATSDPSGGRYRFTDTQYF. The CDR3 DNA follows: TGTGCCACCAGTGACCCTAGCGGGGGCCGCTATCGATTCACAGATACGCAGTATTTT.

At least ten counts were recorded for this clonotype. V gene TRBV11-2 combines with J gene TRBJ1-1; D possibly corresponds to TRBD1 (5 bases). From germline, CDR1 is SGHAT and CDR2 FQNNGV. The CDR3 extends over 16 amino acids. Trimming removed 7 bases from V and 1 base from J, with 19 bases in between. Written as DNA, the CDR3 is TGTGCCAGCAACAAAGGGGACTATACTCGGAACACTGAAGCTTTCTTT. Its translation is CASNKGDYTRNTEAFF.

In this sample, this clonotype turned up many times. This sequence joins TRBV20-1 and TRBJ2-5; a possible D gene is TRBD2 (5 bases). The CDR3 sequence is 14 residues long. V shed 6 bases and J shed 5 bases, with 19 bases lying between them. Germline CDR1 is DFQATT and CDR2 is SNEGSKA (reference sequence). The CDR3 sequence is CSAPRVPGGETQYF. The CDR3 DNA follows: TGCAGTGCGCCCCGTGTGCCCGGCGGGGAGACCCAGTACTTC.

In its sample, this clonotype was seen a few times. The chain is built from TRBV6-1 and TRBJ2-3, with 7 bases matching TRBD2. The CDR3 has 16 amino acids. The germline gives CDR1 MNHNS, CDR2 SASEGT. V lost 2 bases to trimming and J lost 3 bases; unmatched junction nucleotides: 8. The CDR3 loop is CASSEIRTRGTDTQYF. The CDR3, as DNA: TGTGCCAGCAGTGAAATTCGGACTAGAGGGACAGATACGCAGTATTTT.

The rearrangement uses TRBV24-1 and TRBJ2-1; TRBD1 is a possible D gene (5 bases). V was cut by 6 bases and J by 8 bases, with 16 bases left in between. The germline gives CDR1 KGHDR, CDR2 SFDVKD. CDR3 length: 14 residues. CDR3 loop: CATSRRGAGDEQFF. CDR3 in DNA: TGTGCCACCAGTCGAAGGGGCGCCGGCGATGAGCAGTTCTTC.

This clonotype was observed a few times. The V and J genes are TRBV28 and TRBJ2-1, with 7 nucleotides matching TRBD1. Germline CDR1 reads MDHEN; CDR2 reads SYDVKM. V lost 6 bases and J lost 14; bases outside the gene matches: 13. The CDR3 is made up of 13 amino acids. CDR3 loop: CASSSLGAGGEFF. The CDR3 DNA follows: TGTGCCAGCAGCTCATTGGGGGCAGGGGGTGAGTTCTTC.

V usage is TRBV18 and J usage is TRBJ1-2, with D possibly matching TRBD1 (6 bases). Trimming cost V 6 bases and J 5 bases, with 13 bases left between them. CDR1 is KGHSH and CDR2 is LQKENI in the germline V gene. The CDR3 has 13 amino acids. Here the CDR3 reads CASSPMDRYGYTF. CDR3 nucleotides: TGTGCCAGCTCCCCAATGGACAGATATGGCTACACCTTC.

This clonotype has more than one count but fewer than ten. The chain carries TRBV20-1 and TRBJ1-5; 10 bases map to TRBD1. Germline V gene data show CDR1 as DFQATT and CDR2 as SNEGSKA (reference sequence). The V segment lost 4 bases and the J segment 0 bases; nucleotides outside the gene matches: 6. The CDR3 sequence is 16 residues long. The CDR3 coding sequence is TGCAGTGCTATCAGACAGGGGGCTTTTAGCAATCAGCCCCAGCATTTT. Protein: CSAIRQGAFSNQPQHF.

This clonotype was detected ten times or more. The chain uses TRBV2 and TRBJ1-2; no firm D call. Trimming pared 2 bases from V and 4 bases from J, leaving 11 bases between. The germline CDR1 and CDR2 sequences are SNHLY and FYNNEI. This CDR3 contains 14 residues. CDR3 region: CASSETGRPYGYTF. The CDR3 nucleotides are TGTGCCAGCAGTGAAACCGGGCGCCCCTATGGCTACACCTTC.

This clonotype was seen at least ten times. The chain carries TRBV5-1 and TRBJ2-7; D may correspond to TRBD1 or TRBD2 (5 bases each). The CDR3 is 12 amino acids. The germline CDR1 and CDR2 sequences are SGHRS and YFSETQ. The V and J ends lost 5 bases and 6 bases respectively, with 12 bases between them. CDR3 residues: CASSGDGLEQYF. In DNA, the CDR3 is TGCGCCAGCAGTGGGGACGGGCTCGAGCAGTACTTC.

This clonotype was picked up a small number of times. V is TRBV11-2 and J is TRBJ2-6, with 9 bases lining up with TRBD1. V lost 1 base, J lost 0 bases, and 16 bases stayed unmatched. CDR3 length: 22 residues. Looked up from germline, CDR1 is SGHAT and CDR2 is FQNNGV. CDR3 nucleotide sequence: TGTGCCAGCAGCTTAGGAATGCACGGAGTGGGACAGGGAGTCTCTGGGGCCAACGTCCTGACTTTC. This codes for CASSLGMHGVGQGVSGANVLTF.

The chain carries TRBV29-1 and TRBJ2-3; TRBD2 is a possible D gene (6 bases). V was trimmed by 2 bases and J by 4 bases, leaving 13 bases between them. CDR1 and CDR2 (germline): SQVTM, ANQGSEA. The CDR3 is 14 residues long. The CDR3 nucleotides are TGCAGCGTTGAACAACCCGGGGACTCAGATACGCAGTATTTT. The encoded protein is CSVEQPGDSDTQYF.

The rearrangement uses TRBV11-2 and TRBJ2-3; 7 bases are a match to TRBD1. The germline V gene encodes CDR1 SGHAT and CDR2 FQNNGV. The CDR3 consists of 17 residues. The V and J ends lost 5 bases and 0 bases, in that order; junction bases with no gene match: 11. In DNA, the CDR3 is TGTGCCAGCAGCCCCCGTCTCTCAGGGGGAAGCACAGATACGCAGTATTTT. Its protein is CASSPRLSGGSTDTQYF.

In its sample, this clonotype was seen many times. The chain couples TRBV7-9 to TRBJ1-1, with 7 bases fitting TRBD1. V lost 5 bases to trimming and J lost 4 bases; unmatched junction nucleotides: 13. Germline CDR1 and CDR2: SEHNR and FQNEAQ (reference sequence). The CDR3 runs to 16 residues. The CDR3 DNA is TGTGCCAGCAGCCCCCTTGCAGGGGGTTCAATCACTGAAGCTTTCTTT. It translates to CASSPLAGGSITEAFF.

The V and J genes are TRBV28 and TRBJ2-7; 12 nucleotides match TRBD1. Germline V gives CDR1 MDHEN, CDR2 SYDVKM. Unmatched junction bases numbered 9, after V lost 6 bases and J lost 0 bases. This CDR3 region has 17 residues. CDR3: CASRSPGTGGGSYEQYF. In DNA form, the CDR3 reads TGTGCCAGCAGAAGTCCCGGGACAGGGGGCGGCTCCTACGAGCAGTACTTC.

This chain's CDR3 is CAWSLYQETQYF. In DNA form, the CDR3 reads TGTGCCTGGAGCCTATACCAAGAGACCCAGTACTTC. V is TRBV30 and J is TRBJ2-5, with D unclear. The CDR3 totals 12 residues. Trimming shortened V by 3 bases and J by 0 bases, and 5 bases separated the two germline ends. The germline V gene encodes CDR1 GTSNPN and CDR2 SVGIG (reference sequence).

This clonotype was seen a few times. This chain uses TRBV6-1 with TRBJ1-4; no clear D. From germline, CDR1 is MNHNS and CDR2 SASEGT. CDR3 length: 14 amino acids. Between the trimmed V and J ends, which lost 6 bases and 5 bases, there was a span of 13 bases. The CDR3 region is CASSADKLNEKLFF. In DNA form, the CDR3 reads TGTGCCAGCAGCGCCGACAAGTTGAATGAAAAACTGTTTTTT.

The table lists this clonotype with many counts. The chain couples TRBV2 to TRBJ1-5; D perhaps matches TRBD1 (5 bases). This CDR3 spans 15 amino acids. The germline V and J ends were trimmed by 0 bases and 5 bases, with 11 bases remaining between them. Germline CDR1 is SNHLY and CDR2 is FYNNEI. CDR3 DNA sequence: TGTGCCAGCAGTGAAGCATCAGGGTCCTATCAGCCCCAGCATTTT. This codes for CASSEASGSYQPQHF.

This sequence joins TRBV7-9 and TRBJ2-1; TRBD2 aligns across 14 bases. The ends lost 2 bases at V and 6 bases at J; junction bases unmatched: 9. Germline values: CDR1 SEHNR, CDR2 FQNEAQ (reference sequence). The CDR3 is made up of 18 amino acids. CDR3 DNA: TGTGCCAGCAGCTTAAGGCGGACTAGCGGGGGGTCGGCCAATGAGCAGTTCTTC. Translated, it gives CASSLRRTSGGSANEQFF. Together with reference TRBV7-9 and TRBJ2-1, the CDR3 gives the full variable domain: DTGVSQNPRHKITKRGQNVTFRCDPISEHNRLYWYRQTLGQGPEFLTYFQNEAQLEKSRLLSDRFSAERPKGSFSTLEIQRTEQGDSAMYLCASSLRRTSGGSANEQFFGPGTRLTVL.

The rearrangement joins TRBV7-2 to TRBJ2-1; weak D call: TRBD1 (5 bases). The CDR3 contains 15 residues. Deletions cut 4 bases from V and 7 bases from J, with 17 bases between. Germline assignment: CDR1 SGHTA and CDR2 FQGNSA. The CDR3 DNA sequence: TGTGCCAGCAGCTCAGGACAAACAAACGTAAATGAGCAGTTCTTC. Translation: CASSSGQTNVNEQFF.

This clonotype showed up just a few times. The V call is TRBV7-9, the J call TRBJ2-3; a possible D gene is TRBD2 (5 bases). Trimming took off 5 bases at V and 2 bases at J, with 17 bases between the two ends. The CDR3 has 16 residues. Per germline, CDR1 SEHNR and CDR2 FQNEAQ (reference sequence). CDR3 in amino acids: CASSTGDSYTTDTQYF. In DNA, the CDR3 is TGTGCCAGCAGCACCGGGGATTCTTATACCACAGATACGCAGTATTTT.

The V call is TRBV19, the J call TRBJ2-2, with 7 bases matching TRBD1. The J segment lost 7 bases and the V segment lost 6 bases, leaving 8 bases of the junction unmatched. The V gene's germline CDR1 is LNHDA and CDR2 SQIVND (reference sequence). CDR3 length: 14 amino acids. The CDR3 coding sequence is TGTGCCAGTAGCCCGACAGGGTCCGGCGGGGAGCTGTTTTTT. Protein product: CASSPTGSGGELFF.